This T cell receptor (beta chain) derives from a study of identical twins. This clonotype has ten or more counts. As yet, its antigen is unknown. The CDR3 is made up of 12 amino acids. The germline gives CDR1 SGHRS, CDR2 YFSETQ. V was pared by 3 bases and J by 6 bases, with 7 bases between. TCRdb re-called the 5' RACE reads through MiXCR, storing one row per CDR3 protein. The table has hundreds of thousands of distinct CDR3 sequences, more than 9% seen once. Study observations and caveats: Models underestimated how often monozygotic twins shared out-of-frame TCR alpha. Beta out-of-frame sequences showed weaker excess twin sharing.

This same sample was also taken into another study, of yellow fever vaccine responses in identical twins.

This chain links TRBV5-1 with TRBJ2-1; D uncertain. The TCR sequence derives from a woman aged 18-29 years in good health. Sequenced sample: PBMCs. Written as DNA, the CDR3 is TGCGCCAGCAGCTACAGCTCCAATGAGCAGTTCTTC. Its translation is CASSYSSNEQFF.